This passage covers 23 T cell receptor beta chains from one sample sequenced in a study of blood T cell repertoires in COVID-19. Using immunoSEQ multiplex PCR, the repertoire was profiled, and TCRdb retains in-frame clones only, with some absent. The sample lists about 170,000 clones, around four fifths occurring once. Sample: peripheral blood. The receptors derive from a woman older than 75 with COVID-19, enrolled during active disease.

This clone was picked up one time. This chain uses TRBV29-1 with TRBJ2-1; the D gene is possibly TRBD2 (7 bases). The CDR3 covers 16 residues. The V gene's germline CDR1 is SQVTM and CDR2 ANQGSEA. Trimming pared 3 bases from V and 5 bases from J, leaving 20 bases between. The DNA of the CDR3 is TGCAGCGTTGATGGGTTAGGCGGGGGCTTGGACAATGAGCAGTTCTTC. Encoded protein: CSVDGLGGGLDNEQFF.

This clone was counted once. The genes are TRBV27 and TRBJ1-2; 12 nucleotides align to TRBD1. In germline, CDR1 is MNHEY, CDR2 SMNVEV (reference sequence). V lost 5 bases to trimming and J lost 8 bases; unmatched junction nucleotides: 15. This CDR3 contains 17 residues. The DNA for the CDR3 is TGTGCCAGCAGTATCTCCGGGACAGGGGGCAAGACGGGGGGCTACACCTTC. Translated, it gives CASSISGTGGKTGGYTF.

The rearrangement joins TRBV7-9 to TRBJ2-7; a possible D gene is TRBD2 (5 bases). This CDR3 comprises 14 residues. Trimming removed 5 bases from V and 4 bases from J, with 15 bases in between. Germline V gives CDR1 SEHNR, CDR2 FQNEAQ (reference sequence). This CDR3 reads CASSNGMLLYEQYF. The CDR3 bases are TGTGCCAGCAGCAACGGGATGCTGCTATACGAGCAGTACTTC.

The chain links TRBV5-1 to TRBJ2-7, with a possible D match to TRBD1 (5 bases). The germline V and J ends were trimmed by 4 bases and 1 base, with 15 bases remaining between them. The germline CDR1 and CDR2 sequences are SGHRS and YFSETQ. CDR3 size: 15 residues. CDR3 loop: CASSESGLGSYEQYF. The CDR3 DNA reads TGCGCCAGCAGCGAGTCAGGGTTAGGGTCCTACGAGCAGTACTTC.

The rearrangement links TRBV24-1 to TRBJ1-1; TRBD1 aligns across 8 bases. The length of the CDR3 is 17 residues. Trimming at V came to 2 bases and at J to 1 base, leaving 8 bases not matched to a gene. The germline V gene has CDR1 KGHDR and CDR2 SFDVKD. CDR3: CATSDSGTGRGNTEAFF. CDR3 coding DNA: TGTGCCACCAGTGATTCCGGGACAGGTAGGGGGAACACTGAAGCTTTCTTT.

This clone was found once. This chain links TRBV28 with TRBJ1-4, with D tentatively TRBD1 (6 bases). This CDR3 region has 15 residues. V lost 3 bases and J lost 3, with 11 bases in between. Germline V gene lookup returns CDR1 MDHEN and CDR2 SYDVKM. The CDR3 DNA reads TGTGCCAGCAGTTTCCCTACAGGGCCTAATGAAAAACTGTTTTTT. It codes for CASSFPTGPNEKLFF. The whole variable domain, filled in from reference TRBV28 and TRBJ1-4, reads DVKVTQSSRYLVKRTGEKVFLECVQDMDHENMFWYRQDPGLGLRLIYFSYDVKMKEKGDIPEGYSVSREKKERFSLILESASTNQTSMYLCASSFPTGPNEKLFFGSGTQLSVL.

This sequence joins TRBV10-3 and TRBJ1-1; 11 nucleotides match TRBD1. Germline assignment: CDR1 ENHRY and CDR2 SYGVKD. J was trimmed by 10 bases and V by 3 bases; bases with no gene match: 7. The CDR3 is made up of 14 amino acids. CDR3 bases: TGTGCCATCAGTGACCCGGGACAGGGGGTGGTAGCTTTCTTT. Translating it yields CAISDPGQGVVAFF.

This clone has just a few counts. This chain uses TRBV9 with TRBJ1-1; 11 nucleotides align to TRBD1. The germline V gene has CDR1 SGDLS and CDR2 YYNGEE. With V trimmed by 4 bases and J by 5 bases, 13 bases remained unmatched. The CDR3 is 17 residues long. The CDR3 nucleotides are TGTGCCAGCAGCCCAGGGCGTTTGTGGGACAGGGGGACTGAAGCTTTCTTT. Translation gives CASSPGRLWDRGTEAFF.

This chain's CDR3 is CASSSPAGQNTEAFF. CDR3 bases: TGTGCCAGCAGCTCGCCCGCAGGACAGAACACTGAAGCTTTCTTT. The chain links TRBV7-9 to TRBJ1-1; D may be TRBD1 (5 bases). Trimming pared 4 bases from V and 1 base from J, leaving 13 bases between. This CDR3 region has 15 residues. Germline V gene sequence: CDR1 SEHNR, CDR2 FQNEAQ (reference sequence).

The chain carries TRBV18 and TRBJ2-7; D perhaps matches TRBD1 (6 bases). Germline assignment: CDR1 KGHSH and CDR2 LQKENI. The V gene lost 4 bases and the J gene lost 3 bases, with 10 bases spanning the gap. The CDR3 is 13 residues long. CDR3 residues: CASSLQDSYEQYF. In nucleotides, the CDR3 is TGTGCCAGCTCACTACAGGACAGCTACGAGCAGTACTTC.

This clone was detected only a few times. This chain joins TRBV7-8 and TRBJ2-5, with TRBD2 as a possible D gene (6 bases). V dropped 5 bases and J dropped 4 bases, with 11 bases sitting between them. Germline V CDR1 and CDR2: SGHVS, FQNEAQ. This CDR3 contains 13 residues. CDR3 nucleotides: TGTGCCAGCAGCAAGGGGACTCGAGAGACCCAGTACTTC. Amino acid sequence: CASSKGTRETQYF.

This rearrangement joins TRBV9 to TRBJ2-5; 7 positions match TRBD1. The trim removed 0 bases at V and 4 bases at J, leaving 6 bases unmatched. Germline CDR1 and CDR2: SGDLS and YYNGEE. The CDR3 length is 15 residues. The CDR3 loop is CASSVGSGGSETQYF. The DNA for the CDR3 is TGTGCCAGCAGCGTAGGTTCAGGGGGATCAGAGACCCAGTACTTC.

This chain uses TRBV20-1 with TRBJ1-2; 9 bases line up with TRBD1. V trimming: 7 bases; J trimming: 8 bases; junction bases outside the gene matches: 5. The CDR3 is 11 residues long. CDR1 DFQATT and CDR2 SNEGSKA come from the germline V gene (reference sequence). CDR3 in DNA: TGCAGTGTGGACAGGGGAGGAGGCTACACCTTC. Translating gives CSVDRGGGYTF.

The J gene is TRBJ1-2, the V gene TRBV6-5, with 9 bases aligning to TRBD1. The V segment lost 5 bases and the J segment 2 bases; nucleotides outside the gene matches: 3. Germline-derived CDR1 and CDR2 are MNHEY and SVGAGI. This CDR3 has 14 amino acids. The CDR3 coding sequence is TGTGCCAGCAGTAGGGACAGGGTCAACTATGGCTACACCTTC. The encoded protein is CASSRDRVNYGYTF.

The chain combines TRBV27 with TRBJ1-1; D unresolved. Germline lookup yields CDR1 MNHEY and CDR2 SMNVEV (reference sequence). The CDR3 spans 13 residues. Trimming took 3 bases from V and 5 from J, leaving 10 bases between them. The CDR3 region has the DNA TGTGCCAGCAGTTTTGCCGCGGCGACTGAAGCTTTCTTT. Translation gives CASSFAAATEAFF.

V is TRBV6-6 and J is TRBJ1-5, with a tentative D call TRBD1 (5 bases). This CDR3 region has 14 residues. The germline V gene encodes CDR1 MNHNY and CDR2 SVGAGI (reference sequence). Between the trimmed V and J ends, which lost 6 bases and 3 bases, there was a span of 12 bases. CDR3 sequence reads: CASSPRQSNQPQHF. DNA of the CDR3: TGTGCCAGCAGCCCCAGACAGTCCAATCAGCCCCAGCATTTT.

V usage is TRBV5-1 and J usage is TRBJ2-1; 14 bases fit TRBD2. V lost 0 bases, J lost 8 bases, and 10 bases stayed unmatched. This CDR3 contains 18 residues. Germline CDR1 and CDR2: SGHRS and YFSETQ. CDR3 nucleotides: TGCGCCAGCAGCTTGGGACTAGCGGGAGGGCCTATGCTTGATGAGCAGTTCTTC. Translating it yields CASSLGLAGGPMLDEQFF.

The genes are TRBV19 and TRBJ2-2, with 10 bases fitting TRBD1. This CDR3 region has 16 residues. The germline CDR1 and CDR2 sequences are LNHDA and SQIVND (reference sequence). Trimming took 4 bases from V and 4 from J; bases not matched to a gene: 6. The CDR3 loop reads CASSTERTGGTGELFF. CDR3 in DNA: TGTGCCAGTAGTACCGAACGGACAGGGGGCACCGGGGAGCTGTTTTTT.

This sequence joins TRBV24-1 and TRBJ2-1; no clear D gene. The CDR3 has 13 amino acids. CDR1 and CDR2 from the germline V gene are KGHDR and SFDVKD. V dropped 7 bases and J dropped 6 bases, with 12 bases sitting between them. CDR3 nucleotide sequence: TGTGCCACCAGCCCTAGGAGAAGCAATGAGCAGTTCTTC. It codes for CATSPRRSNEQFF.

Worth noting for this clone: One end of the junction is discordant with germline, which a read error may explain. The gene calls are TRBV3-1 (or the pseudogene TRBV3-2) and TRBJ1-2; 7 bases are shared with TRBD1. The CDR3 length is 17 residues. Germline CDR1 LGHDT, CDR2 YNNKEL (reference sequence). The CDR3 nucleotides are TGTGCCAGCAGTCAAGCTGGTATTTCTCCGGGACAGAATGGCTACACCTTC. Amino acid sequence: CASSQAGISPGQNGYTF.

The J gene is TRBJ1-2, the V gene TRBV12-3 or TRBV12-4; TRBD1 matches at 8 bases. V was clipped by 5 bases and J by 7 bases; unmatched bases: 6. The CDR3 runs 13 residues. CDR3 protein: CASSVQGAVGYTF. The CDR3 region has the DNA TGTGCCAGCAGTGTCCAGGGGGCGGTTGGCTACACCTTC.

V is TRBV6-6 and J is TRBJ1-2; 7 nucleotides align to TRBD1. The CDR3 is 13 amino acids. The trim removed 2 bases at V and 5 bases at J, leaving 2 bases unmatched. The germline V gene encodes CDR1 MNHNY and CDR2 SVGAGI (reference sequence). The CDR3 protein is CASSYGTEYGYTF. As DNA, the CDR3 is TGTGCCAGCAGTTACGGGACAGAGTATGGCTACACCTTC.

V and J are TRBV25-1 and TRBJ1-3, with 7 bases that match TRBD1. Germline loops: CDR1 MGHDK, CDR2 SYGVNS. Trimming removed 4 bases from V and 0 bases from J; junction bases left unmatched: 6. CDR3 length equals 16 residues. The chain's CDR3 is CASSVTGAGSGNTIYF. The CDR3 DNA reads TGTGCCAGCAGTGTCACAGGGGCCGGCTCTGGAAACACCATATATTTT.